This T cell receptor (beta chain) was sequenced for a study of molecular identifiers for immune sequencing clone quantification. General observations from the study: Identical TCR molecules sharing a barcode could underestimate highly expanded clone sizes.

This clonotype was counted many times. Its matching antigen is unknown. The germline V gene has CDR1 MNHEY and CDR2 SVGEGT. V lost 5 bases, J lost 8 bases, and 16 bases lay in between. The CDR3 contains 14 residues. It was with previously described methods and listed TCR primers that bulk TCR libraries were made. MiXCR, run by TCRdb on the PCR reads, gives a single entry per CDR3 protein. The sample has 600,000 to 650,000 distinct CDR3 sequences, just under 20% seen once. The receptor comes from a human donor in good health. Some libraries in this study had Jurkat cell RNA spiked in. The sample taken for sequencing was naive CD8+ T cells from blood, with Jurkat cell RNA spiked in. The subset was: FACS-sorted CD8+CD4-CCR7+CD45RA+ naive T cells. The rearrangement uses TRBV6-2 or TRBV6-3 and TRBJ1-3; D is undetermined. CDR3 in amino acids: CASSTPAGSDTIYF. The CDR3 bases are TGTGCCAGCAGTACCCCCGCGGGGTCGGACACCATATATTTT.